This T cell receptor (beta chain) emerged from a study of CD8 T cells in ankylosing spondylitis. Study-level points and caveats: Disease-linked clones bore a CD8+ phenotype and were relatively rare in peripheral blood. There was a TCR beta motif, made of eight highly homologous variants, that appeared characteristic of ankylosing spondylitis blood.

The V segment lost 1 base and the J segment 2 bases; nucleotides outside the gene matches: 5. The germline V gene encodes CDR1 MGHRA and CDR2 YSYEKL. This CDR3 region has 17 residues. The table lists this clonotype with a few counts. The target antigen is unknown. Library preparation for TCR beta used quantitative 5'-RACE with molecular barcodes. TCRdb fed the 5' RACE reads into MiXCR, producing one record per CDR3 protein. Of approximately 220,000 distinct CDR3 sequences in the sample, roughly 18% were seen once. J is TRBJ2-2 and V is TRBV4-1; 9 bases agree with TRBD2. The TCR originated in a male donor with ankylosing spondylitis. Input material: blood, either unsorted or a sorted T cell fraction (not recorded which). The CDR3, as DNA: TGCGCCAGCAGCCAAGTCCTAGCGGGAATTAACACCGGGGAGCTGTTTTTT. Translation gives CASSQVLAGINTGELFF.